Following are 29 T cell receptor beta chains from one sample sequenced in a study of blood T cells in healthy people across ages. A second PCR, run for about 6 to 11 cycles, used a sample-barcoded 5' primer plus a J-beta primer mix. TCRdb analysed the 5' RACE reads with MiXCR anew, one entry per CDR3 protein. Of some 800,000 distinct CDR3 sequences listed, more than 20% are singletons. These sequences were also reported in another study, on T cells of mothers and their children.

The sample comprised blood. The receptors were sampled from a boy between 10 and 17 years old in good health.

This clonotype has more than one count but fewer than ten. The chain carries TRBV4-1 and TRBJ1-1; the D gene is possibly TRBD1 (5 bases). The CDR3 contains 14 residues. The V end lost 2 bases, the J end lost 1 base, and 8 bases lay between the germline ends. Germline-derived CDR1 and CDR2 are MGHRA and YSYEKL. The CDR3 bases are TGCGCCAGCAGCCAACTCAGGGAGAACACTGAAGCTTTCTTT. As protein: CASSQLRENTEAFF.

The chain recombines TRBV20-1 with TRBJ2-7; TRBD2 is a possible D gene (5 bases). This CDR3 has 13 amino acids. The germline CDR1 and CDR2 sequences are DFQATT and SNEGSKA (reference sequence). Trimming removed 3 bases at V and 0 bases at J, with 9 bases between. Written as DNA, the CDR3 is TGCAGTGCTAGGACTGGACTCTCCTACGAGCAGTACTTC. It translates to CSARTGLSYEQYF.

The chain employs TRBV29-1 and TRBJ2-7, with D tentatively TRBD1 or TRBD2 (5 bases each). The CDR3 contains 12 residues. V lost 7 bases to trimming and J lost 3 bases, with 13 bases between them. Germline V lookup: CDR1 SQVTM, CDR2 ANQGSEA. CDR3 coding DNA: TGCAGCGCGTGGGACCTAAGCTACGAGCAGTACTTC. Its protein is CSAWDLSYEQYF.

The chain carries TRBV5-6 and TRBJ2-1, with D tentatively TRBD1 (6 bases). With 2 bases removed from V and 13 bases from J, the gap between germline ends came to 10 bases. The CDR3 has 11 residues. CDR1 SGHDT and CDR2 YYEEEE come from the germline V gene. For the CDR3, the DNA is TGTGCCAGCAGCTTTGACAGGATTCAGTTCTTC. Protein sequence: CASSFDRIQFF.

CDR3 bases: TGCAGCGTGGTAGGCGTCAGGAGCCAAGAGACCCAGTACTTC. Encoded protein: CSVVGVRSQETQYF. The V call is TRBV29-1, the J call TRBJ2-5, with D uncertain. There are 14 residues in the CDR3. The V end was cut by 6 bases, the J end by 1 base, with 15 bases between. Germline CDR1 is SQVTM and CDR2 is ANQGSEA.

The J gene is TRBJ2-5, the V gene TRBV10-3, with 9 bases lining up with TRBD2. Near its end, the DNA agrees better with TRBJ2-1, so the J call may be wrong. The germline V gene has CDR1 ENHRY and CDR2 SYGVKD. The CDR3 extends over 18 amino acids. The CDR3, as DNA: TGTGCCATCAGTGAGTCGACTAGCGGCGGGATCGGGTACAATGAGCAGTTCTTC. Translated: CAISESTSGGIGYNEQFF.

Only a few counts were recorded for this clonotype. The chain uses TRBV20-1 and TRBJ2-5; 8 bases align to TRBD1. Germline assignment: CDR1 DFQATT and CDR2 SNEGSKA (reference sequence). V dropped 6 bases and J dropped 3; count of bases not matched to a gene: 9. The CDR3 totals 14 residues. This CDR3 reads CSADRPQGEETQYF. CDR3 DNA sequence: TGCAGTGCCGACCGTCCACAGGGGGAAGAGACCCAGTACTTC.

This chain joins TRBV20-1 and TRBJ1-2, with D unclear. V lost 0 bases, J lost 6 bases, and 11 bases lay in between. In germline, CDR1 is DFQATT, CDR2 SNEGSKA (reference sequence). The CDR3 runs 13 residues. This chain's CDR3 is CSAREPTRNGYTF. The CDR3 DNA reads TGCAGTGCTAGAGAACCAACGAGGAATGGCTACACCTTC.

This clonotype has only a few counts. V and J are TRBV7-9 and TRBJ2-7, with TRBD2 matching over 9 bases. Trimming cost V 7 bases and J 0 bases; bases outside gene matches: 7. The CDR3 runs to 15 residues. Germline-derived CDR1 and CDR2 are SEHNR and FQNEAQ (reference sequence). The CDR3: CASIPGLAGSYEQYF. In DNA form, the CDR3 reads TGTGCCAGCATCCCGGGACTAGCAGGCTCCTACGAGCAGTACTTC. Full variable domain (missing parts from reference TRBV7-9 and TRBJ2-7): DTGVSQNPRHKITKRGQNVTFRCDPISEHNRLYWYRQTLGQGPEFLTYFQNEAQLEKSRLLSDRFSAERPKGSFSTLEIQRTEQGDSAMYLCASIPGLAGSYEQYFGPGTRLTVT.

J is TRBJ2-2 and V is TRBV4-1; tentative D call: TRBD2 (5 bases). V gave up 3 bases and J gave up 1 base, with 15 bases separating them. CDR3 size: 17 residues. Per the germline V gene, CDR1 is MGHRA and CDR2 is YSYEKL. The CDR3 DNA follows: TGCGCCAGCAGCCAGTTCAGTGCCGGGAAGAACACCGGGGAGCTGTTTTTT. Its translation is CASSQFSAGKNTGELFF.

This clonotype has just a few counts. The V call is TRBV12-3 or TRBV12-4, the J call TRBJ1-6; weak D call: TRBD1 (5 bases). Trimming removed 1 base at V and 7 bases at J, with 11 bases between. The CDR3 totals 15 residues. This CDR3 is CASSLGGGGNSPLHF. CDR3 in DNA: TGTGCCAGCAGTTTAGGCGGGGGTGGGAATTCACCCCTCCACTTT.

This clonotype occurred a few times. In nucleotides, the CDR3 is TGTGCCAGCAGTTTCCTCCGTCGCAGGGCCAAAGGGGGGGGCGAGCAGTACTTC. The encoded protein is CASSFLRRRAKGGGEQYF. V gene TRBV28 combines with J gene TRBJ2-5, with TRBD2 as a possible D gene (7 bases). The J call may be wrong; the DNA end is better matched by TRBJ2-7. Germline V gene data show CDR1 as MDHEN and CDR2 as SYDVKM. This CDR3 has 18 amino acids.

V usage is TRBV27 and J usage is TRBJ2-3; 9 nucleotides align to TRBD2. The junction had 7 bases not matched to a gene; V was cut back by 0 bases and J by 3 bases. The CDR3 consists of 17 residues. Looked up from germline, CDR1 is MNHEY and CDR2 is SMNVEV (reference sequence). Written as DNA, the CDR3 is TGTGCCAGCAGTTTATCAAATCTAGCGGGGTATACAGATACGCAGTATTTT. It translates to CASSLSNLAGYTDTQYF.

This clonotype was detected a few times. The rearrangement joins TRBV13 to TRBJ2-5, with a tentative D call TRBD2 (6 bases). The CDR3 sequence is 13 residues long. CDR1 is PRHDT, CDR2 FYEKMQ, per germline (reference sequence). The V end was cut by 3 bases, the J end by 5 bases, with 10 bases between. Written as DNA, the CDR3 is TGTGCCAGCAGCTTGGAGGGTTTTGAGACCCAGTACTTC. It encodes CASSLEGFETQYF.

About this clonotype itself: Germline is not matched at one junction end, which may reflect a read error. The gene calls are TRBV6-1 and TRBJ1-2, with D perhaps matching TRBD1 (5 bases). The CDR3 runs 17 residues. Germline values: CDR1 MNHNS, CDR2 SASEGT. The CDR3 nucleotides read TGTGTCAGCAACTTAGTGTTCGGGACCGAGATGAACTATGGCTACACCTTC. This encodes CVSNLVFGTEMNYGYTF.

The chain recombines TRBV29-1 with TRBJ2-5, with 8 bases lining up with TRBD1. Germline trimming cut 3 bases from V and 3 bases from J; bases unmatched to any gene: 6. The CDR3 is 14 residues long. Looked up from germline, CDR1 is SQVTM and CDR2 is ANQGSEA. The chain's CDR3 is CSVDEDRVEETQYF. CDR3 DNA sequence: TGCAGCGTTGACGAGGACAGGGTAGAAGAGACCCAGTACTTC. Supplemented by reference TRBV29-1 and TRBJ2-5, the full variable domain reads SAVISQKPSRDICQRGTSLTIQCQVDSQVTMMFWYRQQPGQSLTLIATANQGSEATYESGFVIDKFPISRPNLTFSTLTVSNMSPEDSSIYLCSVDEDRVEETQYFGPGTRLLVL.

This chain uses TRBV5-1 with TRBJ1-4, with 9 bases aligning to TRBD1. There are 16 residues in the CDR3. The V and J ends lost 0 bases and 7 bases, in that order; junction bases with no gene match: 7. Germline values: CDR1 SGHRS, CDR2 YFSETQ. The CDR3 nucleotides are TGCGCCAGCAGCTTGGGATACAGGGGGCAGGGTGAAAAACTGTTTTTT. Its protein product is CASSLGYRGQGEKLFF.

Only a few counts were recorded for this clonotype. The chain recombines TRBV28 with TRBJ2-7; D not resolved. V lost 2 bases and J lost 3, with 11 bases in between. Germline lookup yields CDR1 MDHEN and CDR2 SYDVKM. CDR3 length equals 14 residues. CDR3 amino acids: CASSLVGQHYEQYF. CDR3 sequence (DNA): TGTGCCAGCAGTTTAGTAGGCCAGCACTACGAGCAGTACTTC.

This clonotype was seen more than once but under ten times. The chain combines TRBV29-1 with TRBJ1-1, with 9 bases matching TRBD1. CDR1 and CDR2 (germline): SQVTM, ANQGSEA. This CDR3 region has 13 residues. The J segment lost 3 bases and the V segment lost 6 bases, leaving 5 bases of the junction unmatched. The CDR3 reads CSVKTGGYTEAFF. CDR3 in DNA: TGCAGCGTCAAAACAGGGGGCTACACTGAAGCTTTCTTT. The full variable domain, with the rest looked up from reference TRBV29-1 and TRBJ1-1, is SAVISQKPSRDICQRGTSLTIQCQVDSQVTMMFWYRQQPGQSLTLIATANQGSEATYESGFVIDKFPISRPNLTFSTLTVSNMSPEDSSIYLCSVKTGGYTEAFFGQGTRLTVV.

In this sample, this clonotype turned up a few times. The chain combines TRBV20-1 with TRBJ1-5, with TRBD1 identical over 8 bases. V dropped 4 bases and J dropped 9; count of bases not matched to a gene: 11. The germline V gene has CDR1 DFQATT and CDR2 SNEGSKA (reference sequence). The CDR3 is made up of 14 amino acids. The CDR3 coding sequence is TGCAGTGCTAACCACGGACAGGGAGGCACGCCCCAGCATTTT. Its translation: CSANHGQGGTPQHF.

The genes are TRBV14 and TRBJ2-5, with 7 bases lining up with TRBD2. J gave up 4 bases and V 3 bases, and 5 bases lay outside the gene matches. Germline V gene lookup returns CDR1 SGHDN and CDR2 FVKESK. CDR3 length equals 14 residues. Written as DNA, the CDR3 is TGTGCCAGCAGCCAGGGCAGGGAGGGAGAGACCCAGTACTTC. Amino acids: CASSQGREGETQYF.

CDR3 coding DNA: TGTGCCAGCAGTCTCCTACAGGGGGCCAGCCACGAGCAGTACTTC. Translated: CASSLLQGASHEQYF. The chain couples TRBV28 to TRBJ2-7, with TRBD1 matching over 9 bases. The germline V gene has CDR1 MDHEN and CDR2 SYDVKM. J was trimmed by 5 bases and V by 5 bases; bases with no gene match: 10. The CDR3 runs 15 residues.

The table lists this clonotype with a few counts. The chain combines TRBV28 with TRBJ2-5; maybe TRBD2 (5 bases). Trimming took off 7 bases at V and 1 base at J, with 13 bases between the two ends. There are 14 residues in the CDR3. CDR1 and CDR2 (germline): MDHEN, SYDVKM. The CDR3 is CASTLRAAQETQYF. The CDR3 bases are TGTGCCAGCACCCTGAGGGCAGCCCAAGAGACCCAGTACTTC.

CDR3 region: CAISESLAGVRDTQYF. The CDR3 DNA is TGTGCCATCAGTGAGTCGTTAGCGGGGGTTAGAGATACGCAGTATTTT. This chain links TRBV10-3 with TRBJ2-3; 9 nucleotides agree with TRBD2. Germline trimming cut 0 bases from V and 5 bases from J; bases unmatched to any gene: 6. CDR1 is ENHRY and CDR2 is SYGVKD in the germline V gene. This CDR3 spans 16 amino acids.

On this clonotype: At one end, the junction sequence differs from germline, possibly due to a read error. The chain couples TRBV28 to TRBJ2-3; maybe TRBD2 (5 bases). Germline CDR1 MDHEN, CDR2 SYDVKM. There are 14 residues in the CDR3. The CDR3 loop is CASSTTSSTDTRYF. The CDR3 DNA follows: TGTGCCAGCAGTACGACATCTAGCACAGATACGCGGTATTTT.

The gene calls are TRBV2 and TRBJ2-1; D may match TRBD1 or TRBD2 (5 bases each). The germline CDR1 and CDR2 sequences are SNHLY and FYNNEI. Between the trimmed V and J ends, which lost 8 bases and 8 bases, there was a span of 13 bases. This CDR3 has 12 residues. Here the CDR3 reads CASRLQGDEQFF. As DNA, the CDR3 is TGTGCCAGCCGCCTCCAGGGAGATGAGCAGTTCTTC.

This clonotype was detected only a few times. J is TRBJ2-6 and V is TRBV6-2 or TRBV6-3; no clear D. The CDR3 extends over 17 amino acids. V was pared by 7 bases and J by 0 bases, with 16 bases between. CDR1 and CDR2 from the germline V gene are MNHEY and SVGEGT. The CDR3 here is CASKVGSTLSGANVLTF. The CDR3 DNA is TGTGCCAGCAAGGTTGGCAGTACACTCTCTGGGGCCAACGTCCTGACTTTC.

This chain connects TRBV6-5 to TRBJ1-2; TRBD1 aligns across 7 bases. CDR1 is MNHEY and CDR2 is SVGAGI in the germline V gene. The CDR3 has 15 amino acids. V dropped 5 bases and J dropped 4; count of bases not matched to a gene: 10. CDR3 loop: CASSPGTVRGYGYTF. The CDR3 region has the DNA TGTGCCAGCAGTCCCGGGACAGTGAGAGGCTATGGCTACACCTTC.

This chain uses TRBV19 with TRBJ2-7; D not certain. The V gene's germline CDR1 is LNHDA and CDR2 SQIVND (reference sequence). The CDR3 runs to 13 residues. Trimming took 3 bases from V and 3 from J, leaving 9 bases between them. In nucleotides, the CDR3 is TGTGCCAGTAGTATGGCACATTACTACGAGCAGTACTTC. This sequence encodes CASSMAHYYEQYF.